This TCR beta chain stems from a study of blood T cells in healthy people across ages. In germline, CDR1 is MNHEY, CDR2 SMNVEV (reference sequence). V lost 4 bases to trimming and J lost 2 bases; unmatched junction nucleotides: 3. CDR3 length: 15 residues. A note on this clonotype: The antigen is unknown.

Findings and caveats of the study: Among T cells, TCR beta diversity per million cells dropped roughly linearly as age rose.

It was with a sample-barcoded 5' primer and a J-beta primer mix that a second PCR of roughly 7 to 12 cycles was run. MiXCR was run by TCRdb on the 5' RACE reads, yielding one entry per CDR3 protein. Of roughly 730,000 distinct CDR3 sequences in the sample, roughly 50% were seen once. V is TRBV27 and J is TRBJ2-1, with 9 bases identical to TRBD1. The TCR comes from a man between 40 and 49 years old in good health. Input material: blood. CDR3 protein: CASSSTGGPYNEQFF. The CDR3 DNA sequence: TGTGCCAGCAGTTCGACAGGGGGGCCCTACAATGAGCAGTTCTTC.